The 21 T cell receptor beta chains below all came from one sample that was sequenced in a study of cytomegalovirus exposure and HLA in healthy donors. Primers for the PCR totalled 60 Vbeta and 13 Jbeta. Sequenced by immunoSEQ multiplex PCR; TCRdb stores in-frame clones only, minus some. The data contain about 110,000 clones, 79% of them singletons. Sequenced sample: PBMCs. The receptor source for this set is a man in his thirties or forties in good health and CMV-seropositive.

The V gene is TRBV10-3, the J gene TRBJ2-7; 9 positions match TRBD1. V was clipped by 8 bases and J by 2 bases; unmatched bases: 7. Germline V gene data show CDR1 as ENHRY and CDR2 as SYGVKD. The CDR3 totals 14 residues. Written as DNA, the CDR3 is TGTGCCATCGGAAGCAGGACAGGGGCCTACGAGCAGTACTTC. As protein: CAIGSRTGAYEQYF.

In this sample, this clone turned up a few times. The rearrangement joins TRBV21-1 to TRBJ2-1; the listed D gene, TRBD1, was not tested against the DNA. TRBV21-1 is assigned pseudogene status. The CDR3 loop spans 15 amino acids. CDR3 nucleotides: TGTGCCCGGCGGCAGGGCGAAGCCAACACCGGTGAGCAGTTCTTC. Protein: CARRQGEANTGEQFF.

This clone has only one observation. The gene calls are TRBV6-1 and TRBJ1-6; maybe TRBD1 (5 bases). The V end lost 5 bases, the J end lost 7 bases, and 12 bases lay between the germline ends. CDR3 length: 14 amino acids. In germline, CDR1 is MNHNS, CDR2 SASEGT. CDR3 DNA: TGTGCCAGCAGTTCAGGGTACAGGAATTCACCCCTCCACTTT. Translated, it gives CASSSGYRNSPLHF.

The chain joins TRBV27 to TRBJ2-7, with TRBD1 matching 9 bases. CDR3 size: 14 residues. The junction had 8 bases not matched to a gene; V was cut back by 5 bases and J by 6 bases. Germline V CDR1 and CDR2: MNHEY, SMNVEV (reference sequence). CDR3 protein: CASSPWGTGREQYF. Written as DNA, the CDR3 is TGTGCCAGCAGTCCATGGGGGACAGGGCGCGAGCAGTACTTC.

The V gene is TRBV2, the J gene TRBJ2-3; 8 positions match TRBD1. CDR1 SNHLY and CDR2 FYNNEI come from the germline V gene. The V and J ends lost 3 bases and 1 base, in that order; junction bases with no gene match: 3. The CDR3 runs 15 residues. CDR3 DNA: TGTGCCAGCAGTGATGGGGGACAGGGCACAGATACGCAGTATTTT. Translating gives CASSDGGQGTDTQYF.

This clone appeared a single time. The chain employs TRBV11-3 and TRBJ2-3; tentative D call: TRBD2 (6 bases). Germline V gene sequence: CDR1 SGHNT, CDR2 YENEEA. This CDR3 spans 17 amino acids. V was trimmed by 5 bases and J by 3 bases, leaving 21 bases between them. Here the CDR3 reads CASSTSSPGGGTDTQYF. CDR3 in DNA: TGTGCCAGCAGCACGTCGTCCCCCGGGGGTGGTACAGATACGCAGTATTTT.

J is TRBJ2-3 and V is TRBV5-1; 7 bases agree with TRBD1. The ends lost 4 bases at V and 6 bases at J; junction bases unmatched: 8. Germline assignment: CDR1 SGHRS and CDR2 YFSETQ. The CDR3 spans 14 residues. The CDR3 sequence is CASSRSTGTDTQYF. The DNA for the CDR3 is TGCGCCAGCAGCCGTTCGACAGGGACGGATACGCAGTATTTT.

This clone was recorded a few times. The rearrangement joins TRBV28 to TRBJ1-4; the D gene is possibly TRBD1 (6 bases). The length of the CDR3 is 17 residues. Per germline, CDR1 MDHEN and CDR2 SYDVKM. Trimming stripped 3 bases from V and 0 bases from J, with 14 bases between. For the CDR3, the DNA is TGTGCCAGCAGTTTGGGGGCAGGCGGTGCAACTAATGAAAAACTGTTTTTT. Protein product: CASSLGAGGATNEKLFF.

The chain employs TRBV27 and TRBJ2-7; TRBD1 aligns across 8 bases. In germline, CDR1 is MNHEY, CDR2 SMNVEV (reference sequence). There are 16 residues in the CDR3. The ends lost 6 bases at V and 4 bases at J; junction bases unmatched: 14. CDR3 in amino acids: CASRTFVRQGRYEQYF. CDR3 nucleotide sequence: TGTGCCAGCAGAACTTTCGTGAGACAGGGGAGGTACGAGCAGTACTTC.

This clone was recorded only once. The CDR3 loop reads CASSRGTSAYNEQFF. DNA of the CDR3: TGTGCCAGCTCACGGGGGACTAGTGCCTACAATGAGCAGTTCTTC. The rearrangement uses TRBV18 and TRBJ2-1; 8 bases line up with TRBD2. This CDR3 has 15 residues. The V and J ends lost 4 bases and 2 bases, in that order; junction bases with no gene match: 4. Germline values: CDR1 KGHSH, CDR2 LQKENI.

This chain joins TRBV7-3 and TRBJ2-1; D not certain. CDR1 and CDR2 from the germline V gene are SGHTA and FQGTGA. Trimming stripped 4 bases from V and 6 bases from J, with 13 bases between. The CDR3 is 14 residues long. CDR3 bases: TGTGCCAGCAGCTCACCGTTGGAGCCCAATGAGCAGTTCTTC. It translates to CASSSPLEPNEQFF. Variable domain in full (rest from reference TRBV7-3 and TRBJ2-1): GAGVSQTPSNKVTEKGKYVELRCDPISGHTALYWYRQSLGQGPEFLIYFQGTGAADDSGLPNDRFFAVRPEGSVSTLKIQRTERGDSAVYLCASSSPLEPNEQFFGPGTRLTVL.

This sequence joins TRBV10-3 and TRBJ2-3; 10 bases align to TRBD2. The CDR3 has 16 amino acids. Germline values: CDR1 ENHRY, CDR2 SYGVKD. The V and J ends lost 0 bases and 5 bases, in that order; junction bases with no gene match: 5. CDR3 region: CAISESLAGEGDTQYF. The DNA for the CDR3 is TGTGCCATCAGTGAGTCCCTAGCGGGGGAGGGAGATACGCAGTATTTT.

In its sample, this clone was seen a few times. CDR3 region: CASRLEIGGNTEAFF. DNA of the CDR3: TGTGCCAGCAGGTTGGAGATCGGGGGGAACACTGAAGCTTTCTTT. V is TRBV2 and J is TRBJ1-1; the D gene is possibly TRBD1 (5 bases). V was clipped by 6 bases and J by 1 base, with 15 bases between them. Germline-derived CDR1 and CDR2 are SNHLY and FYNNEI. CDR3 length: 15 residues.

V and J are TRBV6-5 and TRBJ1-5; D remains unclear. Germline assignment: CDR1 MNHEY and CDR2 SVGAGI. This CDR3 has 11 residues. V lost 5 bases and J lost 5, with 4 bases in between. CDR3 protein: CASSEDQPQHF. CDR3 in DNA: TGTGCCAGCAGTGAGGATCAGCCCCAGCATTTT.

This chain's CDR3 is CAISEPRAASYEQYF. In DNA form, the CDR3 reads TGTGCCATCAGTGAGCCCAGGGCGGCTTCCTACGAGCAGTACTTC. The rearrangement joins TRBV10-3 to TRBJ2-7; a weak D match, TRBD1 (5 bases). Germline lookup yields CDR1 ENHRY and CDR2 SYGVKD. The germline V and J ends were trimmed by 2 bases and 1 base, with 12 bases remaining between them. This CDR3 comprises 15 residues.

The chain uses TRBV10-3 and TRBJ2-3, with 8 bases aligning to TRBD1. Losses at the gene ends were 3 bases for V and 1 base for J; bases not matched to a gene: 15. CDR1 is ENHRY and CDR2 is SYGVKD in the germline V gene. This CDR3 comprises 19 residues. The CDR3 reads CAISDPNPKTGVGTDTQYF. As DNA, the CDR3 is TGTGCCATCAGTGACCCTAACCCGAAGACAGGGGTCGGCACAGATACGCAGTATTTT.

The CDR3 sequence: CAWSPGIGSPLHF. CDR3 bases: TGTGCCTGGAGTCCAGGGATCGGTTCACCCCTCCACTTT. The chain links TRBV30 to TRBJ1-6, with D possibly TRBD1 on 5 matching bases. Trimming shortened V by 2 bases and J by 9 bases, and 11 bases separated the two germline ends. The CDR3 sequence is 13 residues long. Germline CDR1 is GTSNPN and CDR2 is SVGIG (reference sequence).

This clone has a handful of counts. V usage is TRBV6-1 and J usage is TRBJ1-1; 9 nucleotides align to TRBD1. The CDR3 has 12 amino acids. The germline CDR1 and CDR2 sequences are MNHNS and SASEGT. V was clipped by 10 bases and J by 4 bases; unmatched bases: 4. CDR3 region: CAIMDRGTEAFF. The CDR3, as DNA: TGTGCCATCATGGACAGGGGCACTGAAGCTTTCTTT.

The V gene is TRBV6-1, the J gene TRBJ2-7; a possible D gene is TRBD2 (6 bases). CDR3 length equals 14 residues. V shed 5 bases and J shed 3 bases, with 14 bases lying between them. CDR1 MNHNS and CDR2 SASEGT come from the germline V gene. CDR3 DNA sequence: TGTGCCAGCAGTAAGGGACCGGGGGTCTACGAGCAGTACTTC. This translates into CASSKGPGVYEQYF.

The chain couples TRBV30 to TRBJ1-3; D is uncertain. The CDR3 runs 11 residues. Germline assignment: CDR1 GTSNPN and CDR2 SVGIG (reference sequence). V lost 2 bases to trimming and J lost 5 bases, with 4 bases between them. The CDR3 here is CAWSLRNTIYF. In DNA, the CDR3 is TGTGCCTGGAGTCTCCGAAACACCATATATTTT. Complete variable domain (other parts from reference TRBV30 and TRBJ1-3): SQTIHQWPATLVQPVGSPLSLECTVEGTSNPNLYWYRQAAGRGLQLLFYSVGIGQISSEVPQNLSASRPQDRQFILSSKKLLLSDSGFYLCAWSLRNTIYFGEGSWLTVV.

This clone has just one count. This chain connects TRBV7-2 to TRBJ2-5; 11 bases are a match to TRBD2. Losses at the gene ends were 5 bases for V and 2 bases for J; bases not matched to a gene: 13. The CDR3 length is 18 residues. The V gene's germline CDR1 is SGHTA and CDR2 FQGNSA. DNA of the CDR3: TGTGCCAGCAGCGGGTGGGATAGCGGGGGGGCCGATCAAGAGACCCAGTACTTC. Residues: CASSGWDSGGADQETQYF.